These T cell receptor beta chains were read from a single sample in a study of CD8+ T cells in alopecia areata. Assay: immunoSEQ multiplex PCR; the TCRdb copy retains only in-frame clones and omits some. The sample contains about 160,000 clones, roughly 65% of which appear only once. Sequencing used CD4+ T cells sorted from blood, obtained at week 4, from a patient treated with tofacitinib. All receptors come from a human donor with alopecia areata. Each CDR3 is given with its conserved first and last residue. A D gene is named only where the DNA matches it firmly. Clone size is shown for a subset of rows, as once, few, many or a class of expanded clone.

abundance	j_gene	v_gene	d_gene	CDR3nt	CDR3aa
-	TRBJ2-3	TRBV29-1	-	TGCAGCGTTGAAGAAACAGGGAGCACAGATACGCAGTATTTT	CSVEETGSTDTQYF
-	TRBJ1-4	TRBV30	-	TGTGCCTGGAGTGTTGGGATGGGGGCTGGAAAACTGTTTTTT	CAWSVGMGAGKLFF
-	TRBJ1-3	TRBV30	-	TGTGCCTGGAGGTCTTCTGGAAACACCATATATTTT	CAWRSSGNTIYF
once	TRBJ1-2	TRBV29-1	-	TGCAGCGGCAAGACATCTAACTATGGCTACACCTTC	CSGKTSNYGYTF
-	TRBJ2-3	TRBV5-1	TRBD2	TGCGCCAGCAGCTTAGCGGGAGGCACAGATACGCAGTATTTT	CASSLAGGTDTQYF
-	TRBJ2-1	TRBV30	-	TGTGCCTGGAGTGTTCTTGTTGAGCAGTTCTTC	CAWSVLVEQFF
-	TRBJ1-2	TRBV29-1	-	TGCAGCGTTGACAAAAACTATGGCTACACCTTC	CSVDKNYGYTF
-	TRBJ2-1	TRBV10-3	TRBD2	TGTGCCATCAGTGAGTCGGGCGGGGGGGCCTTGTACAATGAGCAGTTCTTC	CAISESGGGALYNEQFF
-	TRBJ2-5	TRBV14	TRBD1	TGTGCCAGCAGCCAAGGGTTTAGGGACAGGGAAGAGACCCAGTACTTC	CASSQGFRDREETQYF
-	TRBJ1-1	TRBV29-1	-	TGCAGCGTTTCGATTTCGCAGGAGAACACTGAAGCTTTCTTT	CSVSISQENTEAFF